The subject of this entry is one T cell receptor (beta chain). The antigen is unknown. The data derive from a study of T-cell memory formation after mild COVID-19. Whole-study findings and limits: Several responding clones turned up in pre-infection memory, indicating that cross-reactive memory may have taken part. CD4+ bias marked clones expanding day 15 to 37, unlike balanced contracting clones. Clones that contracted clustered mainly in CM and EM if CD4+ and in EMRA if CD8+.

V was shortened by 7 bases and J by 6 bases, with 10 bases between the two germline ends. This CDR3 has 12 residues. Germline loops: CDR1 KGHDR, CDR2 SFDVKD. MiXCR, applied by TCRdb to the 5' RACE reads, yields one record per CDR3 protein. This sample carries around 410,000 distinct CDR3 sequences, 20% to 30% of them seen once, and the ten largest clones take roughly 13%. The sequencing sample was made of PBMCs or a T cell subset sorted from them (not recorded which). V and J are TRBV24-1 and TRBJ2-3; D remains unclear. The clonotype comes from an adult woman who had mild COVID-19 (a few samples of this study predate the infection). Cell type and time point are not known. The CDR3 nucleotides are TGTGCCACCAGCGGACCGAACGATACGCAGTATTTT. This sequence encodes CATSGPNDTQYF.